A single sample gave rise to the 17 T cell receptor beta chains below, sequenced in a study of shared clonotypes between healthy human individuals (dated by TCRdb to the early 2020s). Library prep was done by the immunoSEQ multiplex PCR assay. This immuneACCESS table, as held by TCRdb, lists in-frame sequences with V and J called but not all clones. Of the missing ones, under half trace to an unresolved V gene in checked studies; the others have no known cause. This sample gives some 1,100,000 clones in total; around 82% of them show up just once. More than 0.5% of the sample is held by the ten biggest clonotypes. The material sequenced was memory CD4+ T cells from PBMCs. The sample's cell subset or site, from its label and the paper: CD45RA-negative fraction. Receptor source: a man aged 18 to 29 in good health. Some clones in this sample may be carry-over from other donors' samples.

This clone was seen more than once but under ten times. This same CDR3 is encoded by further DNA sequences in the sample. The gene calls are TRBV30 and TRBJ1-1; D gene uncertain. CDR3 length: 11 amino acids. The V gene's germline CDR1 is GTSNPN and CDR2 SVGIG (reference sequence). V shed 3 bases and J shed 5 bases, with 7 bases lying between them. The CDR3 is CAWSPRTEAFF. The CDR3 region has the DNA TGTGCCTGGAGCCCGAGAACTGAAGCTTTCTTT.

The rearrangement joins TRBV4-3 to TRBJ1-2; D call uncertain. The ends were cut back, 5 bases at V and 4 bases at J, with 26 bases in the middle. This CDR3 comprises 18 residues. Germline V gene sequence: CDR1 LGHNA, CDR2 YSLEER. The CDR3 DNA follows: TGCGCCAGCAGCAAGGACGGGGTCCCCAGACCTTCCAGCTATGGCTACACCTTC. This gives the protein CASSKDGVPRPSSYGYTF.

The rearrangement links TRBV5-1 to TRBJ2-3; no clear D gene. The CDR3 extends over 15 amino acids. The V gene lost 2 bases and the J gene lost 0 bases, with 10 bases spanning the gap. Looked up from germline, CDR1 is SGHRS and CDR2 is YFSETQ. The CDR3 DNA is TGCGCCAGCAGCTTAAGGCTAGGTAGCACAGATACGCAGTATTTT. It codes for CASSLRLGSTDTQYF.

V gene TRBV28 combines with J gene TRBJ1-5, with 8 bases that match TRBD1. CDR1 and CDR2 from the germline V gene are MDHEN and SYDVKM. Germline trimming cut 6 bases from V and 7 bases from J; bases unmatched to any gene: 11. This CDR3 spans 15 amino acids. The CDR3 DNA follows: TGTGCCAGCAGCCCTGCCCGACAGGGGCACCAGCCCCAGCATTTT. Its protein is CASSPARQGHQPQHF. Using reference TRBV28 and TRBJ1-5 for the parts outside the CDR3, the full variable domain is DVKVTQSSRYLVKRTGEKVFLECVQDMDHENMFWYRQDPGLGLRLIYFSYDVKMKEKGDIPEGYSVSREKKERFSLILESASTNQTSMYLCASSPARQGHQPQHFGDGTRLSIL.

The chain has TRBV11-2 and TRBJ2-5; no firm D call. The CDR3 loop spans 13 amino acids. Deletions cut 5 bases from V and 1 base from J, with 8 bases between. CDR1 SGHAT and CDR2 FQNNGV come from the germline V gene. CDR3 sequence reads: CASSPQPQETQYF. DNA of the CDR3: TGTGCCAGCAGCCCCCAGCCCCAAGAGACCCAGTACTTC.

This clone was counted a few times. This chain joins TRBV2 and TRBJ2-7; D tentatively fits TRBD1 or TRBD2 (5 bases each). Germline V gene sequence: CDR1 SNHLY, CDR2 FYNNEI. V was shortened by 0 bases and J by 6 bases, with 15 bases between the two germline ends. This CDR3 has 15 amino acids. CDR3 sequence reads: CASSEARTPSGEQYF. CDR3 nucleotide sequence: TGTGCCAGCAGTGAAGCACGGACACCGAGCGGCGAGCAGTACTTC.

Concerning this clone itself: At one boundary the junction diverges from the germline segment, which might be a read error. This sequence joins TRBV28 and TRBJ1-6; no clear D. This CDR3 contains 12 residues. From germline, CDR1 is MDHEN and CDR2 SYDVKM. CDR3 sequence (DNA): TGTGCCAGCAGTTTGGCAGTTTCATCCCTCCACTTT. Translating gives CASSLAVSSLHF.

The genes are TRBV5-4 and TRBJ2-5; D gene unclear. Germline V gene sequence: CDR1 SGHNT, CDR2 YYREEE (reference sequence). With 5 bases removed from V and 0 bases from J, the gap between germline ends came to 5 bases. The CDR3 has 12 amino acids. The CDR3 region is CASSRDQETQYF. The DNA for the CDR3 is TGTGCCAGCAGTCGGGACCAAGAGACCCAGTACTTC.

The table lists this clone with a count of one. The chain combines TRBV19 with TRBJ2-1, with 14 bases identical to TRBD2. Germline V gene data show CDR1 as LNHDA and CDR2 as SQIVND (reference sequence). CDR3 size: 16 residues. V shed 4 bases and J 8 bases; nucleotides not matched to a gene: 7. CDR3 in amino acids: CASSSSRTSGRHEQFF. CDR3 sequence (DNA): TGTGCCAGTAGTAGCTCGAGGACTAGCGGGAGGCATGAGCAGTTCTTC.

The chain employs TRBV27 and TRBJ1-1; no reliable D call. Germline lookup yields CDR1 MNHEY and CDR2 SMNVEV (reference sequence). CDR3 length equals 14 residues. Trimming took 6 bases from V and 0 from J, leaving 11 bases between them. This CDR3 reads CASRSRGLNTEAFF. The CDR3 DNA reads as TGTGCCAGCAGGTCTCGGGGTTTGAACACTGAAGCTTTCTTT.

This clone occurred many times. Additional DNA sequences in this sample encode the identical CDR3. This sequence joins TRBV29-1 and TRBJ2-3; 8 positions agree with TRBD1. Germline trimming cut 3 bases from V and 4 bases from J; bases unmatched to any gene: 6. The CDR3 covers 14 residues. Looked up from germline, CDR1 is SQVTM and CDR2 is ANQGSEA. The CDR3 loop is CSVEGGQGADTQYF. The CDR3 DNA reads TGCAGCGTTGAGGGTGGACAGGGTGCAGATACGCAGTATTTT.

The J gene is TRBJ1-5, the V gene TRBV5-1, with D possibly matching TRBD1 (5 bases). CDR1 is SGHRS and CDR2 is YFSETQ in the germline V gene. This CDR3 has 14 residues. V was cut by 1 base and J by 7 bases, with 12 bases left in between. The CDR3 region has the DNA TGCGCCAGCAGCTTGCGGGGGGGAGAGCAGCCCCAGCATTTT. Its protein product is CASSLRGGEQPQHF.

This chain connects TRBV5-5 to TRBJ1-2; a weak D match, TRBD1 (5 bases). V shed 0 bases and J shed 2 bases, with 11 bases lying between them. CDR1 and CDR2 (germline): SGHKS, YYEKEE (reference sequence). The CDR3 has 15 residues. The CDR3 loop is CASSLARQGNYGYTF. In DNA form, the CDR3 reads TGTGCCAGCAGCTTGGCCCGGCAGGGCAACTATGGCTACACCTTC.

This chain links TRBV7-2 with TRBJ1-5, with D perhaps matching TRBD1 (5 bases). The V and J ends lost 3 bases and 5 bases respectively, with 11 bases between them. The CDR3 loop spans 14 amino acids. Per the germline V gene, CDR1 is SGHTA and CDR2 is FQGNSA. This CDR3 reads CASSLTPGYQPQHF. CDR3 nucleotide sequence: TGTGCCAGCAGCTTGACCCCAGGGTATCAGCCCCAGCATTTT. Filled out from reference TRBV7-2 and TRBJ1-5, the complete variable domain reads GAGVSQSPSNKVTEKGKDVELRCDPISGHTALYWYRQSLGQGLEFLIYFQGNSAPDKSGLPSDRFSAERTGGSVSTLTIQRTQQEDSAVYLCASSLTPGYQPQHFGDGTRLSIL.

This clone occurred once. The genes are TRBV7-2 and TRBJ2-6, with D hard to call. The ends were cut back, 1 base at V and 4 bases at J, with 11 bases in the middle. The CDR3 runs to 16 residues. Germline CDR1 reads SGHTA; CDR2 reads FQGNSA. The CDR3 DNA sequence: TGTGCCAGCAGCTTAGGAGGAGTGAGGGGGGCCAACGTCCTGACTTTC. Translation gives CASSLGGVRGANVLTF.

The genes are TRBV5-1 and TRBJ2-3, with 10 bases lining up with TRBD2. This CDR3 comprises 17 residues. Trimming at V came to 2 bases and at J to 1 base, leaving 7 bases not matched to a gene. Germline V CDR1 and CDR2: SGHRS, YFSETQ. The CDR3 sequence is CASSFTSSGSGTDTQYF. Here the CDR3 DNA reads TGCGCCAGCAGCTTCACGTCTAGCGGGAGTGGCACAGATACGCAGTATTTT.

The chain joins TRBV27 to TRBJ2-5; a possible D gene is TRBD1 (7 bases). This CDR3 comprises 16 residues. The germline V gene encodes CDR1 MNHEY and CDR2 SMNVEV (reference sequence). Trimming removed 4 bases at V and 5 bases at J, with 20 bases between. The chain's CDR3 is CASSSIGGGHRETQYF. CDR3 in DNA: TGTGCCAGCAGTTCAATCGGAGGGGGCCACAGGGAGACCCAGTACTTC.